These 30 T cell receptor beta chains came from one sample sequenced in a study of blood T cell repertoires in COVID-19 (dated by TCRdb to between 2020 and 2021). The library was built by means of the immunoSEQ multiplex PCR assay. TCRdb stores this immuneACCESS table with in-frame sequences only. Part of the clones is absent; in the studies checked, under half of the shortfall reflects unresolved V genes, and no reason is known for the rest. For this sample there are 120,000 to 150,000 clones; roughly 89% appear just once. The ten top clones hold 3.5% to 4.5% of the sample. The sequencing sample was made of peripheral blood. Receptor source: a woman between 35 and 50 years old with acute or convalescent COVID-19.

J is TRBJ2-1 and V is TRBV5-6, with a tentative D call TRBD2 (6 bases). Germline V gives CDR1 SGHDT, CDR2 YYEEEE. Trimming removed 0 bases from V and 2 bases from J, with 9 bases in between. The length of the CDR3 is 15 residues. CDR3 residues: CASSLGGVPYNEQFF. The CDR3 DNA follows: TGTGCCAGCAGCTTGGGGGGGGTTCCCTACAATGAGCAGTTCTTC.

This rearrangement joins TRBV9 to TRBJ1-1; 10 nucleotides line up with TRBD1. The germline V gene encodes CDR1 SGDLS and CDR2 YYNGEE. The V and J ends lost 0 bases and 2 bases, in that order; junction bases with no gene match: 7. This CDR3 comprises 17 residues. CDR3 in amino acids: CASSVVARQGANTEAFF. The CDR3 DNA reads TGTGCCAGCAGCGTAGTAGCCCGACAGGGGGCTAACACTGAAGCTTTCTTT.

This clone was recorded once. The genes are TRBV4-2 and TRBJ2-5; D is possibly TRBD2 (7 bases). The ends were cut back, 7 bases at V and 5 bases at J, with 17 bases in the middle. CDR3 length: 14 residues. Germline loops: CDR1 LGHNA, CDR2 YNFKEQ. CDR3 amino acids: CASTEGGGRETQYF. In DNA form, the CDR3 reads TGTGCCAGCACCGAGGGGGGGGGTCGGGAGACCCAGTACTTC.

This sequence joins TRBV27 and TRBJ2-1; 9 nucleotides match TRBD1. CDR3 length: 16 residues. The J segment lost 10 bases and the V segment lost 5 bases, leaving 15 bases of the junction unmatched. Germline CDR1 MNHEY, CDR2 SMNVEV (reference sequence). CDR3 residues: CASSLFTGTGPGEQFF. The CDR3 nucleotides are TGTGCCAGCAGTCTTTTCACCGGGACAGGGCCCGGCGAGCAGTTCTTC.

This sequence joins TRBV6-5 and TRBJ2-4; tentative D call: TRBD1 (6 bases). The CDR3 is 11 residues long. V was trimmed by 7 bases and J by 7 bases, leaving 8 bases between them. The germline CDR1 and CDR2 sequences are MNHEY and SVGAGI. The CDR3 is CASITGNIQYF. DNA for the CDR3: TGTGCCAGCATTACAGGGAACATTCAGTACTTC.

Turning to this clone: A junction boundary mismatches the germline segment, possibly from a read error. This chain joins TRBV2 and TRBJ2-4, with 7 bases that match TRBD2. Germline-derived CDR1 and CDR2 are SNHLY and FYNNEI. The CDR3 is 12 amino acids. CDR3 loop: CASSEANLADSF. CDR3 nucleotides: TGTGCCAGCAGTGAAGCCAACCTAGCGGACTCCTTC.

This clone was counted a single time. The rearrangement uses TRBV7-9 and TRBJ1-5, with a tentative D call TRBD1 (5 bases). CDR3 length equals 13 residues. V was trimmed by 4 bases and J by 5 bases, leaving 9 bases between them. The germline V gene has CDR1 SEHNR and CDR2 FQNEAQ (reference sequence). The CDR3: CASSSLGDQPQHF. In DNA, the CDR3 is TGTGCCAGCAGCTCCTTAGGGGATCAGCCCCAGCATTTT.

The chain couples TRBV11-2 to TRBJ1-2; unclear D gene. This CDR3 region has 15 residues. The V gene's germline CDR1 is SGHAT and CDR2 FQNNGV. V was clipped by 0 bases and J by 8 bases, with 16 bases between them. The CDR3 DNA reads TGTGCCAGCAGCTTAGACGGAGGAGGGTTGGGCGGCTACACCTTC. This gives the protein CASSLDGGGLGGYTF.

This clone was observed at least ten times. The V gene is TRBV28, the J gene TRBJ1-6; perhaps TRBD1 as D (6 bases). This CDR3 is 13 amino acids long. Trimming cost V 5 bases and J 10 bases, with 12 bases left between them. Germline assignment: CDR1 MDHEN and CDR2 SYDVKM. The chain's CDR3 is CASSGTSSSPLHF. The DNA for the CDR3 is TGTGCCAGCAGTGGGACAAGTAGCTCACCCCTCCACTTT.

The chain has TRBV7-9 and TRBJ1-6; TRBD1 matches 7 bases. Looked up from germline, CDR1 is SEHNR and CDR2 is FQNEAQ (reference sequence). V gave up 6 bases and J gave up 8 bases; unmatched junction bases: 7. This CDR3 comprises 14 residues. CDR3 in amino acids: CASSSTTGYSPLHF. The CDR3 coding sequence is TGTGCCAGCAGTTCGACGACAGGGTATTCACCCCTCCACTTT.

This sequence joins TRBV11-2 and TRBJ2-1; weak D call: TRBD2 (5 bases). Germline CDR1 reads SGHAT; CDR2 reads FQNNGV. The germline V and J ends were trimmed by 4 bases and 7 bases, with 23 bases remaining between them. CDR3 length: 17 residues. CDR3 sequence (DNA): TGTGCCAGCAGCTCCCTTATAGGTGTCGGGGTGCCGAATGAGCAGTTCTTC. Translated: CASSSLIGVGVPNEQFF.

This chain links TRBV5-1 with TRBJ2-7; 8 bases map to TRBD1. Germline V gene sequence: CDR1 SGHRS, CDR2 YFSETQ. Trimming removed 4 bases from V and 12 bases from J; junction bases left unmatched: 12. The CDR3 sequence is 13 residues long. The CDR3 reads CASSDGQGIWRYF. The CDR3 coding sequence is TGCGCCAGCAGCGACGGACAGGGAATATGGCGGTACTTC.

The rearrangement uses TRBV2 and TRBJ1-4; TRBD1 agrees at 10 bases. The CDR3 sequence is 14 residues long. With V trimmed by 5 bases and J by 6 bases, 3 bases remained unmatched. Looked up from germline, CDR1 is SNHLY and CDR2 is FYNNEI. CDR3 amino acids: CASSLTGGDEKLFF. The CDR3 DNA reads TGTGCCAGCAGTCTGACAGGGGGCGATGAAAAACTGTTTTTT. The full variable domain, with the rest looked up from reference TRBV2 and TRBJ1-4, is EPEVTQTPSHQVTQMGQEVILRCVPISNHLYFYWYRQILGQKVEFLVSFYNNEISEKSEIFDDQFSVERPDGSNFTLKIRSTKLEDSAMYFCASSLTGGDEKLFFGSGTQLSVL.

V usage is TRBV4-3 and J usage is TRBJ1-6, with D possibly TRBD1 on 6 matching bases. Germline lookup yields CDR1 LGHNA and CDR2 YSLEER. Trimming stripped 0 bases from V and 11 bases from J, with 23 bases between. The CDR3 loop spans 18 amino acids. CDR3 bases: TGCGCCAGCAGCCAAGATCAGGGGTCGGCAGGGGCAGGTGCACCCCTCCACTTT. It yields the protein CASSQDQGSAGAGAPLHF.

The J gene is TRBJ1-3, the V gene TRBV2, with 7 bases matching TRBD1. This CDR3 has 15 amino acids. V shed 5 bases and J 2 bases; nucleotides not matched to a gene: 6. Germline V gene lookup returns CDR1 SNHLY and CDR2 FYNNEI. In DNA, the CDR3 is TGTGCCAGCAGTCCCGACAGGGCTACTGGAAACACCATATATTTT. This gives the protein CASSPDRATGNTIYF.

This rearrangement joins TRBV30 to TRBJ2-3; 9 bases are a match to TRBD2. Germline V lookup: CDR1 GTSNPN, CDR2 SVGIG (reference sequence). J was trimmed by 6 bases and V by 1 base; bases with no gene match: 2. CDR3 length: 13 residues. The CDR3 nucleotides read TGTGCCTGGAGTGGGCTAGCGGGGGATACGCAGTATTTT. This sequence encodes CAWSGLAGDTQYF.

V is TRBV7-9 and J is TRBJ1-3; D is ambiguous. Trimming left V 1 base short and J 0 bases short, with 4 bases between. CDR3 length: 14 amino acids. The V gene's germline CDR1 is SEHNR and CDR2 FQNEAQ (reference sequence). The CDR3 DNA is TGTGCCAGCAGCTTAGTAGTCTCTGGAAACACCATATATTTT. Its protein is CASSLVVSGNTIYF.

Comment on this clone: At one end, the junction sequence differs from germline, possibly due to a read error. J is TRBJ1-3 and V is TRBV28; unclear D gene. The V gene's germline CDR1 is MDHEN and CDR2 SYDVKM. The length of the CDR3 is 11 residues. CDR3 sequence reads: CASSAEWELRF. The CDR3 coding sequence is TGTGCCAGCAGTGCCGAGTGGGAGTTAAGGTTT.

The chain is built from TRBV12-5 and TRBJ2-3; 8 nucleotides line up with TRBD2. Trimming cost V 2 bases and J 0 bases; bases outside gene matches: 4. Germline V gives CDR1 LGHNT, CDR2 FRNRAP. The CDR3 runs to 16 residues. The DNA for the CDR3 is TGTGCTAGTGGTTTGTCCTCTAGCGGGAGCACAGATACGCAGTATTTT. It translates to CASGLSSSGSTDTQYF.

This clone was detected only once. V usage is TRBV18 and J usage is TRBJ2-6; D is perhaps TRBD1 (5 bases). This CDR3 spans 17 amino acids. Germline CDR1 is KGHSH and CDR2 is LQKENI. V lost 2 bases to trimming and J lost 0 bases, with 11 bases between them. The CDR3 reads CASSPWQGSSGANVLTF. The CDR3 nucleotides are TGTGCCAGCTCACCATGGCAGGGCTCCTCTGGGGCCAACGTCCTGACTTTC.

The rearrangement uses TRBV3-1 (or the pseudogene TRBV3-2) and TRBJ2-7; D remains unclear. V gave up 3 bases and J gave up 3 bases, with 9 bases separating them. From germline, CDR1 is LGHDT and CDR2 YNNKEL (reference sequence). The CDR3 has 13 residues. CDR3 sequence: CASSHSELYEQYF. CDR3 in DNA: TGTGCCAGCAGCCACTCCGAACTCTACGAGCAGTACTTC.

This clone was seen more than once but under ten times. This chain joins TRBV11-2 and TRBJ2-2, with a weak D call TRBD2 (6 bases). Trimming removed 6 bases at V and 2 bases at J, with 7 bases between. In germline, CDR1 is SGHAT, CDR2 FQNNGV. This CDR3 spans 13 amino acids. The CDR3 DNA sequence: TGTGCCAGCAGGGGGACTAACACCGGGGAGCTGTTTTTT. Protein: CASRGTNTGELFF. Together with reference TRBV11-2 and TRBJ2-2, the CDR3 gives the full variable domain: EAGVAQSPRYKIIEKRQSVAFWCNPISGHATLYWYQQILGQGPKLLIQFQNNGVVDDSQLPKDRFSAERLKGVDSTLKIQPAKLEDSAVYLCASRGTNTGELFFGEGSRLTVL.

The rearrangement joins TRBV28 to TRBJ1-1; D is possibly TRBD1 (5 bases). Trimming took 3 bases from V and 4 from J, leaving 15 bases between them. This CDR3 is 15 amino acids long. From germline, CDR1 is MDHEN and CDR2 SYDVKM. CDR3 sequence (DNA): TGTGCCAGCAGTTTCTCTCCCTCAGGGCTCACTGAAGCTTTCTTT. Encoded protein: CASSFSPSGLTEAFF.

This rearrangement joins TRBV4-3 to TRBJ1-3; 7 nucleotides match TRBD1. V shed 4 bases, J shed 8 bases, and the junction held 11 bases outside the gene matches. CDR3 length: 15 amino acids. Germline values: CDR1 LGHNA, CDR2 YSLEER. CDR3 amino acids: CASSLLVDRVHTIYF. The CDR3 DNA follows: TGCGCCAGCAGCCTCCTCGTCGACAGGGTGCACACCATATATTTT.

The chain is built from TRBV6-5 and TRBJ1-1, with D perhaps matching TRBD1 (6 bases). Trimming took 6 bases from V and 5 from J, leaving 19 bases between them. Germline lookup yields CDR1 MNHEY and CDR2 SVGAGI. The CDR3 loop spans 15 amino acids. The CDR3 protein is CASSQPGQLLTEAFF. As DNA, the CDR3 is TGTGCCAGCAGCCAGCCCGGACAGCTATTGACTGAAGCTTTCTTT.

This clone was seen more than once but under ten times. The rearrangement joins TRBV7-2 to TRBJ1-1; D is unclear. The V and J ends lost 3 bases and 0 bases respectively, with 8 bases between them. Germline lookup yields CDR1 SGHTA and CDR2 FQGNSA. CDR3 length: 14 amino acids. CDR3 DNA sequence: TGTGCCAGCAGCTTCCAGGCTGTGAACACTGAAGCTTTCTTT. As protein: CASSFQAVNTEAFF.

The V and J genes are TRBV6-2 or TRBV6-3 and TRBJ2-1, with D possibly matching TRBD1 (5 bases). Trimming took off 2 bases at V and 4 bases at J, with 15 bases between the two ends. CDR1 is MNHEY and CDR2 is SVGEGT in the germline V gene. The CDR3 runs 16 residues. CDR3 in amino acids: CASSYGASIFYNEQFF. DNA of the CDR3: TGTGCCAGCAGTTACGGGGCCAGTATCTTTTACAATGAGCAGTTCTTC.

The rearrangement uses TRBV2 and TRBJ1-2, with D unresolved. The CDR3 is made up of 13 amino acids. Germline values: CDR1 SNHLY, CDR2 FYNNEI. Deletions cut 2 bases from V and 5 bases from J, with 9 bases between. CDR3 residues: CASSERLRYGYTF. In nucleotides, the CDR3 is TGTGCCAGCAGTGAACGCCTCCGGTATGGCTACACCTTC. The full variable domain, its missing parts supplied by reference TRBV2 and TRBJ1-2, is EPEVTQTPSHQVTQMGQEVILRCVPISNHLYFYWYRQILGQKVEFLVSFYNNEISEKSEIFDDQFSVERPDGSNFTLKIRSTKLEDSAMYFCASSERLRYGYTFGSGTRLTVV.

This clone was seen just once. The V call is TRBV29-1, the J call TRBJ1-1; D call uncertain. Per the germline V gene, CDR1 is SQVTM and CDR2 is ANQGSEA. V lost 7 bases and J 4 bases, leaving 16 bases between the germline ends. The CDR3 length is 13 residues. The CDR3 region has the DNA TGCAGCGCCATGTCCCCCAGATCCACTGAAGCTTTCTTT. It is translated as CSAMSPRSTEAFF.

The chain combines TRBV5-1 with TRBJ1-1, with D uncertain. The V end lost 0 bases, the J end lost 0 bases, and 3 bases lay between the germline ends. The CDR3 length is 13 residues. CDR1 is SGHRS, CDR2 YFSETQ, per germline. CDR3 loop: CASSLELNTEAFF. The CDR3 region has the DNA TGCGCCAGCAGCTTGGAGCTGAACACTGAAGCTTTCTTT. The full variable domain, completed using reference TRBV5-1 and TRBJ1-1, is KAGVTQTPRYLIKTRGQQVTLSCSPISGHRSVSWYQQTPGQGLQFLFEYFSETQRNKGNFPGRFSGRQFSNSRSEMNVSTLELGDSALYLCASSLELNTEAFFGQGTRLTVV.